This entry concerns a single T cell receptor beta chain. Its antigen is still unknown. V was clipped by 3 bases and J by 7 bases; unmatched bases: 2. Germline values: CDR1 MRHNA, CDR2 SNTAGT. The CDR3 is 13 amino acids. The data originate from a study of cytomegalovirus exposure and HLA in healthy donors. Study-wide results and limits: Follow-up analysis found HLA locus-dependent TCR association rates, highest for DRB1 and lowest for HLA-C. An analysis was carried out at a later point. It showed that HLA-associated TCR beta chains were more clonally expanded than equally common non-associated chains. In a later analysis, a missense DCLRE1C variant was linked to TCR beta V- and J-gene trimming.

The PCR ran on 60 Vbeta and 13 Jbeta primers. The method was immunoSEQ multiplex PCR; TCRdb's version includes in-frame clones alone and lacks a portion of them. The sample holds 99,000 or so clones, 76% seen once. This receptor was taken from a woman aged 18-29 years in good health and CMV-seropositive. The specimen was PBMCs. J is TRBJ2-2 and V is TRBV6-4; 7 positions agree with TRBD2. The CDR3, as DNA: TGTGCCAGCAGTGAGCGGGAGAACGGGGAGCTGTTTTTT. Its protein product is CASSERENGELFF.